A single sample gave rise to the 10 T cell receptor beta chains below, sequenced in a study of Graves' ophthalmopathy and Graves' hyperthyroidism. Investigators amplified TCR beta CDR3 regions from RNA transcripts. A first-round RT-PCR used HTBI primers, followed by a second-round multiplex PCR. TCRdb reprocessed the multiplex PCR reads with MiXCR, giving one entry per CDR3 protein. The sample includes approximately 210,000 distinct CDR3 sequences, 29% seen only once; the top ten take approximately 8.6%. The sequencing input was peripheral blood. The receptor set was obtained from a man aged 45-60 years with Graves' ophthalmopathy.

This clonotype appeared many times. V usage is TRBV7-8 and J usage is TRBJ1-1; 8 nucleotides line up with TRBD1. This CDR3 contains 14 residues. The V gene end was trimmed by 5 bases and the J gene end by 4 bases; junction bases not matched to a gene: 6. Germline V gene data show CDR1 as SGHVS and CDR2 as FQNEAQ. CDR3 nucleotides: TGTGCCAGCAGCACCCGGACAGGGAGCACTGAAGCTTTCTTT. It translates to CASSTRTGSTEAFF.

In its sample, this clonotype was seen many times. The chain recombines TRBV6-2 or TRBV6-3 with TRBJ2-5; 8 bases agree with TRBD2. Germline CDR1 MNHEY, CDR2 SVGEGT. The CDR3 runs to 14 residues. The ends lost 7 bases at V and 5 bases at J; junction bases unmatched: 9. The CDR3 DNA sequence: TGTGCCAGCACGGACAGCGGGGGCCAGGAGACCCAGTACTTC. This sequence encodes CASTDSGGQETQYF.

The V and J genes are TRBV28 and TRBJ2-7, with D tentatively TRBD1 (6 bases). Per the germline V gene, CDR1 is MDHEN and CDR2 is SYDVKM. V gave up 6 bases and J gave up 5 bases, with 14 bases separating them. This CDR3 region has 13 residues. The CDR3 coding sequence is TGTGCCAGCAGCCCCCGGGACATCAACGAGCAGTACTTC. Translating gives CASSPRDINEQYF.

At least ten counts were recorded for this clonotype. V and J are TRBV27 and TRBJ1-5, with no clear D. The germline V gene encodes CDR1 MNHEY and CDR2 SMNVEV (reference sequence). With 1 base removed from V and 1 base from J, the gap between germline ends came to 5 bases. This CDR3 comprises 14 residues. Here the CDR3 DNA reads TGTGCCAGCAGTTTATTGGGCAGCAATCAGCCCCAGCATTTT. It translates to CASSLLGSNQPQHF.

This clonotype has at least ten counts. The CDR3 nucleotides are TGTGCCAGTAGTAGAGGACAGGCAAAAGAGACCCAGTACTTC. Translating gives CASSRGQAKETQYF. The chain combines TRBV19 with TRBJ2-5; 7 bases match TRBD1. The CDR3 loop spans 14 amino acids. Germline trimming cut 4 bases from V and 3 bases from J; bases unmatched to any gene: 5. Germline-derived CDR1 and CDR2 are LNHDA and SQIVND (reference sequence).

There are many counts of this clonotype. The rearrangement links TRBV29-1 to TRBJ2-2; weak D call: TRBD1 (9 bases). The ends were cut back, 6 bases at V and 2 bases at J, with 25 bases in the middle. The V gene's germline CDR1 is SQVTM and CDR2 ANQGSEA. The CDR3 has 18 amino acids. CDR3 sequence reads: CSVGDRVELAANTGELFF. In DNA, the CDR3 is TGCAGCGTCGGGGACAGGGTGGAACTAGCGGCAAACACCGGGGAGCTGTTTTTT.

This chain connects TRBV12-3 or TRBV12-4 to TRBJ1-1; no definite D call. This CDR3 is built from 14 residues. Trimming stripped 5 bases from V and 3 bases from J, with 13 bases between. CDR3 region: CASSNPGKDTEAFF. CDR3 sequence (DNA): TGTGCCAGCAGTAACCCAGGCAAGGACACTGAAGCTTTCTTT.

At least ten counts were recorded for this clonotype. V and J are TRBV29-1 and TRBJ2-5, with no clear D. Per the germline V gene, CDR1 is SQVTM and CDR2 is ANQGSEA. This CDR3 region has 11 residues. Trimming removed 6 bases at V and 1 base at J, with 6 bases between. The CDR3 DNA reads as TGCAGCGTGGGCCTCCAAGAGACCCAGTACTTC. Residues: CSVGLQETQYF.

This clonotype occurred many times. This chain uses TRBV2 with TRBJ2-5, with D unresolved. The ends were cut back, 4 bases at V and 5 bases at J, with 5 bases in the middle. Germline lookup yields CDR1 SNHLY and CDR2 FYNNEI. The length of the CDR3 is 11 residues. The CDR3 DNA reads as TGTGCCAGCAGTGTGTCGGAGACCCAGTACTTC. Its protein product is CASSVSETQYF.

This clonotype came up many times. V usage is TRBV6-2 or TRBV6-3 and J usage is TRBJ2-7; D is uncertain. With 5 bases removed from V and 2 bases from J, the gap between germline ends came to 10 bases. The CDR3 loop spans 13 amino acids. CDR1 is MNHEY, CDR2 SVGEGT, per germline. CDR3 nucleotide sequence: TGTGCCAGCAGTCCCGTACCCACCTACGAGCAGTACTTC. Protein sequence: CASSPVPTYEQYF.